The source of this T cell receptor (beta chain) is a study of cytomegalovirus exposure and HLA in healthy donors (dated by TCRdb to the late 2010s). For context, the study as a whole: The 670 or so repertoires of the first cohort and the 95 to 150 validation repertoires were produced on the same platform, according to a later analysis. The study aimed to test whether signatures of past pathogen exposure could be identified by cataloging public T cell receptors. In addition to the first cohort of hundreds of subjects, a separate validation cohort of 130 or so different subjects was used. High-throughput TCR immunosequencing, statistical association of individual TCRs with disease status, and machine learning were combined to predict cytomegalovirus infection status.

Donors formed part of the validation cohort, which comprised over a hundred subjects and was distinct from the first cohort of 666 subjects. On this clone itself: It has no known antigen specificity. Base-call qualities are not available, and no considerably larger clone is one nucleotide away.

The CDR3, from cysteine to phenylalanine, totals 14 residues. Only the CDR3 portion is preserved as DNA: 42 bases, with reading frame beginning at the first base. CDR1 and CDR2, looked up from the germline V gene, are LGHNA and YNFKEQ. V and J are truncated by 6 bases and 3 bases respectively, leaving an intervening sequence of 13 bases. Broader findings and caveats from the paper: The validation cohort had no HLA typing available for a later analysis, so co-occurrence within that cohort was assessed over all 120 or so repertoires. In the study, some 180 TCR beta chains were listed as associated with cytomegalovirus. Most TCR sequences were observed very rarely across donors, whereas some public TCRs were present in many individuals. It was suggested by the authors that the approach could potentially be generalized to other disease states and immunological phenotypes. Cytomegalovirus status was reported to be diagnosed by the classifier with high specificity and sensitivity in both the original and validation cohorts. In a later analysis, TCRs clustered in the first cohort were found to also tend to co-occur in the 130 or so validation repertoires, with around 94% of cluster scores above 0. A few of the identified cytomegalovirus-associated TCR beta chains were confirmed in vitro to be specific for cytomegalovirus antigens.

Libraries were prepared through the immunoSEQ multiplex PCR assay. From the authors' description of their analysis: A statistical classification framework was built to diagnose cytomegalovirus status from the catalog of TCR beta chain sequences. TCRdb limited this immuneACCESS table to in-frame rearrangements with V and J called. A share of clones is missing; checked studies link under half to unresolved V genes, and the rest is unexplained. That table furnishes V, J and clone size, whereas the DNA furnished D and trimming. For this sample there are around 150,000 clones; under 90% appear just once. Of the sample, 4% to 5% falls within the top ten clones.

The TCR comes from a man between 18 and 35 years old in good health and CMV-seropositive. Sequencing was done on a sample of PBMCs. The chain is made from TRBV4-2 and TRBJ2-3; TRBD1 is a possible D gene, resting on 5 matching bases. The DNA sequence is TGTGCCAGCAGACAGGACCAACCGACAGATACGCAGTATTTT. It codes for CASRQDQPTDTQYF.